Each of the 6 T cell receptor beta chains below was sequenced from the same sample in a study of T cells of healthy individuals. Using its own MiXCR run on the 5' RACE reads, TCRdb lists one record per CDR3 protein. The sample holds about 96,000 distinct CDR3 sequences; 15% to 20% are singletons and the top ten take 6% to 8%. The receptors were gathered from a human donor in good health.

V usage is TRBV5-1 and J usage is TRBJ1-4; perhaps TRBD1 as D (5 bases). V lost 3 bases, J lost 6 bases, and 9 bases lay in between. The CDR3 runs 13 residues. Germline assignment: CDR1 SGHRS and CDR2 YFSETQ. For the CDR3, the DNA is TGCGCCAGCAGCTCCCCGGGGGATGAAAAACTGTTTTTT. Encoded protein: CASSSPGDEKLFF.

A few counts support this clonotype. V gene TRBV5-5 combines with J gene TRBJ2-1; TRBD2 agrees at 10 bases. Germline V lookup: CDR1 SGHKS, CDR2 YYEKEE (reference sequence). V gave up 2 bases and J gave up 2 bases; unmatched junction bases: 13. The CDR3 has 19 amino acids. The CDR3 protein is CASSLMALAGVLPYNEQFF. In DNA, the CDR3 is TGTGCCAGCAGCTTAATGGCCCTAGCGGGAGTCTTGCCCTACAATGAGCAGTTCTTC.

CDR3 region: CASFRGSGELFF. DNA of the CDR3: TGTGCCAGCTTCAGGGGGTCCGGGGAGCTGTTTTTT. This chain connects TRBV6-5 to TRBJ2-2; TRBD1 matches at 7 bases. The CDR3 consists of 12 residues. The germline gives CDR1 MNHEY, CDR2 SVGAGI. After removal of 8 bases from V and 6 bases from J, the junction contained 3 bases not matched to a gene.

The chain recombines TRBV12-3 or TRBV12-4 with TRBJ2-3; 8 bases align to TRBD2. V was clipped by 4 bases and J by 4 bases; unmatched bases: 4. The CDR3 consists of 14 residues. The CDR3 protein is CASSSGGEADTQYF. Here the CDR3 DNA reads TGTGCCAGCAGTTCGGGAGGGGAGGCAGATACGCAGTATTTT.

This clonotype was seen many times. The CDR3 nucleotides are TGCAGTGCTCGGCGACTAGCGGCGGATGAGCAGTTCTTC. Protein product: CSARRLAADEQFF. The rearrangement uses TRBV20-1 and TRBJ2-1; 9 bases are a match to TRBD2. The germline V gene encodes CDR1 DFQATT and CDR2 SNEGSKA (reference sequence). The J segment lost 8 bases and the V segment lost 5 bases, leaving 7 bases of the junction unmatched. The CDR3 covers 13 residues.

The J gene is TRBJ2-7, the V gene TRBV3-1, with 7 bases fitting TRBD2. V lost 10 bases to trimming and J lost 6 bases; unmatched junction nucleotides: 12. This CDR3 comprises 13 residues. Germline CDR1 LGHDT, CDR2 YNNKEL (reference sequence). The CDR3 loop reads CATGGRLEGEQYF. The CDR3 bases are TGTGCCACCGGGGGGAGACTAGAAGGCGAGCAGTACTTC.